What follows is one T cell receptor (beta chain) and its context. The antigen remains unidentified. The donors comprised healthy bone marrow donors. PCR employed 60 Vbeta and 13 Jbeta primers. Some clones are missing from TCRdb's copy, which holds only in-frame ones; the method was immunoSEQ multiplex PCR. The table has approximately 130,000 clones, about 71% seen once. This sample was included in a study of cytomegalovirus exposure and HLA in healthy donors. Study details: Some 85 million unique TCRs from HLA-typed donors were held in an early data release.

From germline, CDR1 is LNHDA and CDR2 SQIVND (reference sequence). CDR3 length: 13 residues. V was shortened by 10 bases and J by 4 bases, with 16 bases between the two germline ends. Notes on the study in general: Most sequenced TCRs were rare (though some public TCRs occurred in many donors).

Sequencing was carried out using PBMCs. This clonotype was obtained from a woman in her sixties in good health and CMV-seropositive. This chain connects TRBV19 to TRBJ1-2, with D unresolved. The CDR3 region is CAIRGRGGYGYTF. The DNA of the CDR3 is TGTGCCATCCGAGGGCGAGGCGGCTATGGCTACACCTTC. Looking up the rest from reference TRBV19 and TRBJ1-2 gives the full variable domain: DGGITQSPKYLFRKEGQNVTLSCEQNLNHDAMYWYRQDPGQGLRLIYYSQIVNDFQKGDIAEGYSVSREKKESFPLTVTSAQKNPTAFYLCAIRGRGGYGYTFGSGTRLTVV.